This record covers a single TCR beta chain. Participants came from about 23 US areas, aged about 18 to 100 years. Participant-reported clinical history was the basis for cohort assignment. Original analysis: The assay estimated nucleated cells by amplifying reference gene primers. Produced via immunoSEQ multiplex PCR; TCRdb's table is partial and in-frame only. The V and J calls and clone size come from that table; D and trimming were worked out from the DNA. The table includes a few hundred thousand clones, around 80% detected once. CDR1 ENHRY and CDR2 SYGVKD come from the germline V gene. The ends were cut back, 10 bases at V and 4 bases at J, with 14 bases in the middle. This CDR3 spans 13 amino acids. This entry comes from a study of blood T cell repertoires in COVID-19. Study context: The United States, Italy and Spain provided the acute and convalescent COVID-19 samples.

This receptor was identified in a man aged 25-40 years with acute COVID-19. The chain has TRBV10-3 and TRBJ2-1, with TRBD2 as a possible D gene (6 bases). The sequenced sample consisted of PBMCs or T cells enriched from blood (not recorded which). The CDR3 sequence is CATTSNTYNEQFF. As DNA, the CDR3 is TGTGCCACTACTAGCAATACTTACAATGAGCAGTTCTTC.